This T cell receptor (beta chain) was captured in a study of identical twins. Germline V gene lookup returns CDR1 WNHNN and CDR2 SYGVQD (reference sequence). There are 14 residues in the CDR3. Trimming shortened V by 2 bases and J by 0 bases, and 8 bases separated the two germline ends. This clonotype has only a few counts. MiXCR was run by TCRdb on the 5' RACE reads, yielding one entry per CDR3 protein. Of roughly 770,000 distinct CDR3 sequences in the sample, roughly 18% were seen once. These same data were also listed under a study on T cells expressing NK-cell markers. Per that paper: Source material for TCR beta repertoires consisted of sorted CD3+CD56+NKG2C+, CD3+CD56+NKG2C- and CD3+CD56-NKG2C+ T cells.

V gene TRBV10-1 combines with J gene TRBJ2-7, with no clear D. This TCR came from a woman between 18 and 29 years old in good health. Sample: PBMCs. In nucleotides, the CDR3 is TGCGCCAGCAGTGAGACTTTAAGCTCCTACGAGCAGTACTTC. Its protein product is CASSETLSSYEQYF.